This T cell receptor (beta chain) was recovered during a study of regulatory T cells in long-lasting Graves disease (TCRdb year 2021). Regarding the research as a whole: To count as having persistent Graves' disease, a patient had to have received antithyroid drug treatment for over 5 years with TSH receptor autoantibodies remaining persistently positive. Peripheral blood TCR sequencing and RNA sequencing compared persistent Graves' disease patients with newly diagnosed Graves' disease patients. The study took place in China and was registered as a clinical trial. A total of some 33 samples were covered by TCR sequencing, comprising 13 persistent and around 20 newly diagnosed Graves' disease patients. Antithyroid drugs had been taken for 8.5 to 11 years on average by persistent Graves' disease patients in the clinical cohort.

Summary of the overall study and its limitations: Only peripheral blood was studied, because thyroid tissue, the primary lesion, was inaccessible. Persistent patients shared more public clonotypes among themselves (around 2,500) than newly diagnosed patients did (roughly 910). Only the TCR beta chain was sequenced and analyzed. Persistent disease showed preferential use of TRBV28, TRBJ1-2 and TRBJ2-5, whereas newly diagnosed disease favored TRBV20-1 and TRBJ2-1. Compared with newly diagnosed patients, persistent Graves' disease patients had lower TCR Shannon entropy and fewer highly expanded clones, which suggests clonal expansion. As a limitation, the authors acknowledged that the small sample size may reduce accuracy.

In this sample, this clonotype turned up a few times. Its antigen remains unidentified. Just one base apart from a much larger clone, this may be a read error. Library method: multiplex PCR. For sequencing, an Illumina HiSeq 4000 was employed. TCR beta libraries were built with iRepertoire HTBI primers and Arm-PCR amplification of CDR3 regions. PCR products were gel purified before sequencing. On the authors' methods: A total of roughly 58 TRBV and 14 TRBJ segments were identified across samples and were used for gene usage analysis of CDR3 amino acid clonotypes. Filtered high-quality paired reads were merged into contigs using COPE and FqMerger. BLAST was used to align contigs to the IMGT TRBV, TRBD and TRBJ reference genes, and CDR3 was defined following IMGT. Any clonotype with a frequency above 0.1% was classified as a highly expanded clone. Repertoire diversity was measured by Shannon entropy, and V-J evenness by the Gini coefficient. Public clonotypes were defined as clonotypes shared by more than one individual. TCRdb reprocessed the public reads (quality trimming at Q25 with fastp, clone calling with MiXCR) and kept in-frame beta chains. Every CDR3 protein is listed once, alongside the most common genes and DNA of its rows. TCRdb, not the original authors, processed these V and J calls. Counted in this sample were 400,000 to 500,000 distinct CDR3 sequences; roughly 21% of them appeared once. Approximately 6.4% of the sample is taken by the ten largest.

The germline V gene encodes CDR1 MDHEN and CDR2 SYDVKM. From its cysteine to its phenylalanine, the CDR3 spans 15 amino acids. The only DNA kept is the CDR3, 45 bases in frame from the first base. The time point label on this specimen signifies: persistent/refractory GD, antithyroid drugs over 5 years with positive TRAb. For both TCR sequencing and RNA sequencing, RNA was extracted from PBMCs in TRIzol. The diagnosis of Graves' disease followed American Thyroid Association guidelines. Recruitment of patients was carried out at an endocrinology department in Xi'an, China. Each patient gave approximately 9.7 milliliters of peripheral blood, collected in an EDTA anticoagulant tube. PBMCs were isolated by Ficoll Paque Plus density gradient separation without further T cell sorting. An Agilent 2100 Bioanalyzer and agarose gel were used to check RNA quality, while a NanoDrop 2000 measured RNA concentration.

This receptor chain uses TRBV28 and TRBJ2-5; 12 bases in between match TRBD2. Sequenced material: peripheral blood mononuclear cells (PBMCs), taken when the disease was refractory, from a patient treated with antithyroid drugs. The source is a female donor with Graves disease. The CDR3 is CAGSPRLAGVETQYF. The DNA is TGTGCCGGCAGCCCGAGACTAGCGGGAGTAGAGACCCAGTACTTC.